This note documents a single T cell receptor beta chain sequence. Its antigen has not been determined. Base qualities are not provided; no much larger clone lies one nucleotide away. TCR CDR3 regions were amplified from genomic DNA by multiplex PCR using the deep immunoSEQ assay. Extracted genomic DNA from each cell subset was distributed evenly across all wells of several immunoSEQ 96-well plates, and each plate was treated as a replicate. For sorted subsets, approximately 200 ng of genomic DNA, equivalent to about 30,000 T cell genomes, went into each replicate PCR. The purified libraries were quantified using a Qubit 3.0 fluorometer, sized with a Bioanalyzer 2100, and then quantified again using the KAPA Library Quantification kit. A separate single-read 150-cycle Illumina NextSeq 550 flow cell was used to sequence each immunoSEQ 96-well plate. In the original analysis: Because only junctional sequences without quality scores were contained in the immunoSEQ output, filtering matching that applied to full-length reads could not be performed. Sequences were annotated with PyIR, a Python wrapper for IgBLAST v1.9, using IMGT germline references to assign V/J genes and CDR3. Reads with weak V/J assignments (E-value above 1e-6), missing CDR3, stop codons, out-of-frame junctions, or ambiguous translated residues were removed. V3J clonotypes were defined by identical inferred V gene, J gene, and CDR3 amino acid sequence. Percentage overlap between repertoires was calculated by dividing the number of shared unique clonotypes by the size of the smaller repertoire. RTK rarefaction, the Chao1 estimator, and Recon v2.1 estimates of unobserved clonotypes were used to assess repertoire richness. Generation probabilities for all TCRbeta clonotypes obtained by the gDNA method from four donors were computed using OLGA. TCRdb provides this immuneACCESS table in a form limited to in-frame rearrangements. Some clones are lacking; in checked studies, under half of them reflect an unresolved V gene, and why the rest are absent is not known. D and trimming come from the DNA, and the V and J calls and clone size come from that table. The sample table holds around 1.6 million clones, of which about 98% were seen once. The ten biggest clones cover approximately 0.45% of the sample.

Deletion took 0 bases off V and 4 bases off J, with a span of 9 bases between the germline ends. Spanning cysteine to phenylalanine, the CDR3 consists of 14 amino acids. Of the read, only the CDR3 DNA is kept; its 42 bases are in frame from base 1. According to the germline V gene, CDR1 reads SGDLS and CDR2 reads YYNGEE. The data originate from a study of shared clonotypes between healthy human individuals (dated by TCRdb to the early 2020s). For context, the study as a whole: The cohort comprised a couple of women and three men aged 18 to 49 years. Leukapheresis yielded between about 0.85 and 9.5 billion PBMCs per donor. The study deeply sequenced blood TCR repertoires of about five healthy adults to estimate repertoire size and the extent of clonotype sharing between individuals. For each donor, three plates each were used for CD4 naive and CD4 memory, two plates were used for CD8 naive, and one plate was used for CD8 memory. Libraries were prepared and TCR repertoires were sequenced by different laboratories using diverse techniques, in order to increase sequencing depth and limit assay-specific biases. The paper's findings and limits, for the study overall: Even with the large sequencing depth, rarefaction of the sorted-subset datasets indicated that sequencing was incomplete. Across several donors, around 5% of naive CD4, roughly 3.5% of naive CD8, roughly 2.3% of memory CD4, and 0.4% of memory CD8 clonotypes were shared. Naive subsets generally had larger estimated clonotype richness than memory subsets. Sampling was limited to blood, and TCR repertoires in tissue likely differ from TCR repertoires in blood. Higher generation probabilities were observed for clonotypes shared by all four sorted-subset donors than for non-shared clonotypes. The small number of donors limited the genetic and exposure-history diversity represented. Based on pairwise subsampling, the degree of clonotype sharing among donors was expected to be affected by sequencing depth.

Donors were healthy HIV-negative adults with no recently reported acute infections or vaccinations. Only Caucasian adults living in Nashville, Tennessee, USA were represented among the donors. CD4+ T cells were enriched through magnetic negative selection, after which naive cells were positively selected on CD45RA and the remaining negative fraction served as the memory subset. After blood collection by leukapheresis, PBMCs were isolated using Ficoll-Histopaque density gradient centrifugation and then cryopreserved in the vapor phase of liquid nitrogen. Analytical flow cytometry was used to check the purity and quantity of each magnetically sorted T cell population. Genomic DNA was isolated from every sorted fraction and measured by UV absorbance on a Nanodrop 2000c.

The sample consisted of naive CD4+ T cells sorted from blood. The cell subset or site label, as the study defines it: CD45RA+ positively selected. Rearrangement joined TRBV9 to TRBJ2-3; no D segment can be confidently identified. This receptor was obtained from a man in his thirties or forties in good health. The DNA sequence reads TGTGCCAGCAGCGTAGGTGGGGTACCAGATACGCAGTATTTT. Protein translation: CASSVGGVPDTQYF.